Following are 8 T cell receptor beta chains from one sample sequenced in a study of blood T cell repertoires in COVID-19. This table comes from immunoSEQ multiplex PCR, and its TCRdb copy is limited to in-frame clones, with some not included. This table holds under 350,000 clones, around 86% found once. The specimen sequenced was PBMCs or T cells enriched from blood (not recorded which). The origin of the receptors is a woman between 35 and 50 years old who had recovered from COVID-19.

The V call is TRBV5-1, the J call TRBJ2-3; the match to TRBD2 covers 7 bases. Germline CDR1 is SGHRS and CDR2 is YFSETQ. The ends lost 2 bases at V and 0 bases at J; junction bases unmatched: 3. The length of the CDR3 is 15 residues. This chain's CDR3 is CASSFLSGSTDTQYF. The CDR3 nucleotides are TGCGCCAGCAGCTTTCTTAGCGGGAGCACAGATACGCAGTATTTT.

In DNA, the CDR3 is TGTGCCACCAGCAGAGATCGAGGTTTTAGCGGGACCCAAGAGACCCAGTACTTC. Residues: CATSRDRGFSGTQETQYF. The chain carries TRBV15 and TRBJ2-5; 8 positions agree with TRBD2. Germline trimming cut 0 bases from V and 1 base from J; bases unmatched to any gene: 10. Germline CDR1 and CDR2: LNHNV and YYDKDF (reference sequence). The CDR3 totals 18 residues. The variable domain in full, completed from reference TRBV15 and TRBJ2-5, reads DAMVIQNPRYQVTQFGKPVTLSCSQTLNHNVMYWYQQKSSQAPKLLFHYYDKDFNNEADTPDNFQSRRPNTSFCFLDIRSPGLGDTAMYLCATSRDRGFSGTQETQYFGPGTRLLVL.

The chain couples TRBV19 to TRBJ1-2; D remains ambiguous. Trimming took off 5 bases at V and 0 bases at J, with 10 bases between the two ends. The CDR3 contains 14 residues. CDR1 and CDR2 from the germline V gene are LNHDA and SQIVND (reference sequence). The DNA for the CDR3 is TGTGCCAGTAGTGTAGTCGGTTCTAACTATGGCTACACCTTC. Protein sequence: CASSVVGSNYGYTF.

The chain recombines TRBV5-1 with TRBJ1-2; 12 nucleotides line up with TRBD1. The CDR3 runs 13 residues. The V gene's germline CDR1 is SGHRS and CDR2 YFSETQ. Trimming at V came to 4 bases and at J to 7 bases, leaving 2 bases not matched to a gene. CDR3 protein: CASSMGQGAGYTF. CDR3 in DNA: TGCGCCAGCAGCATGGGACAGGGGGCTGGCTACACCTTC.

Only a few counts were recorded for this clone. The CDR3 region has the DNA TGTGCCAGCAGCCCAGCCGGTCAGGGGGCTTCGGGCTACACCTTC. It encodes CASSPAGQGASGYTF. This chain links TRBV7-9 with TRBJ1-2; 8 bases line up with TRBD1. This CDR3 spans 15 amino acids. J gave up 8 bases and V 5 bases, and 13 bases lay outside the gene matches. The V gene's germline CDR1 is SEHNR and CDR2 FQNEAQ (reference sequence).

The chain recombines TRBV7-8 with TRBJ2-1, with 8 positions matching TRBD2. Per germline, CDR1 SGHVS and CDR2 FQNEAQ. V was pared by 2 bases and J by 3 bases, with 6 bases of the junction left unmatched. There are 16 residues in the CDR3. The chain's CDR3 is CASSLFSGIIYNEQFF. In nucleotides, the CDR3 is TGTGCCAGCAGCTTATTTAGCGGGATTATCTACAATGAGCAGTTCTTC.

This chain connects TRBV7-3 to TRBJ1-1; 9 bases match TRBD1. The CDR3 contains 19 residues. Germline V CDR1 and CDR2: SGHTA, FQGTGA. Trimming removed 0 bases from V and 4 bases from J; junction bases left unmatched: 15. The CDR3 region is CASSLTHRDRAFTPTEAFF. The CDR3 DNA is TGTGCCAGCAGCTTAACCCACCGGGACAGGGCGTTTACGCCCACTGAAGCTTTCTTT.

V and J are TRBV18 and TRBJ1-6; D call uncertain. V dropped 4 bases and J dropped 6 bases, with 13 bases sitting between them. The CDR3 covers 15 residues. CDR1 is KGHSH, CDR2 LQKENI, per germline. CDR3 nucleotides: TGTGCCAGCTCACTAATAGAATCTTCTAATTCACCCCTCCACTTT. Translating gives CASSLIESSNSPLHF.